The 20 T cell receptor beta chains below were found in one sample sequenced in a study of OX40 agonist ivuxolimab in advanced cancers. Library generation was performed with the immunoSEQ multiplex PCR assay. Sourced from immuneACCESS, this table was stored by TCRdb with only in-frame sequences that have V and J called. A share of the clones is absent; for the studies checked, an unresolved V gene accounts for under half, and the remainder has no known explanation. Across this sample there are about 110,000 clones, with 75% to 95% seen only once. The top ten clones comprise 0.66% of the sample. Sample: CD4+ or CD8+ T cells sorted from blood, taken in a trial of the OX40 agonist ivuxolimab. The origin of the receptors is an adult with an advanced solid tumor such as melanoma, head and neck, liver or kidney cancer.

The CDR3, as DNA: TGTGCCAGCAGCCCAGGGAACACTGAAGCTTTCTTT. Translating it yields CASSPGNTEAFF. The genes are TRBV6-6 and TRBJ1-1; D gene uncertain. V lost 6 bases, J lost 1 base, and 6 bases lay in between. Germline V lookup: CDR1 MNHNY, CDR2 SVGAGI (reference sequence). The CDR3 runs to 12 residues.

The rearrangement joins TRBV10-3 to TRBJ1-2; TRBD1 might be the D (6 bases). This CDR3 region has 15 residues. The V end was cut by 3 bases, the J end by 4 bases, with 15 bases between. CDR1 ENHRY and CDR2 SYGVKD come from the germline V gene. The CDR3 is CAISDQKGGSYGYTF. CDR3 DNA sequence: TGTGCCATCAGTGATCAAAAAGGGGGAAGCTATGGCTACACCTTC.

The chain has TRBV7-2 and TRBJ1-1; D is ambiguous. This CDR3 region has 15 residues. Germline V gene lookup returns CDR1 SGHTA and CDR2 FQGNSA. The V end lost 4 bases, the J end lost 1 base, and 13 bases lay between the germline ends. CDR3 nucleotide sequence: TGTGCCAGCAGCTCCCGGGCGGCAGAGAACACTGAAGCTTTCTTT. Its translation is CASSSRAAENTEAFF.

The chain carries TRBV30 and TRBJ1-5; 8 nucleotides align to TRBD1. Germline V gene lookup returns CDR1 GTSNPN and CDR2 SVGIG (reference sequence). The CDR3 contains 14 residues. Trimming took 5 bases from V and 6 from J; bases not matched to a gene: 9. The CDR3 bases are TGTGCCTGGGGTGACAGGGGAGCAGGTCAGCCCCAGCATTTT. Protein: CAWGDRGAGQPQHF.

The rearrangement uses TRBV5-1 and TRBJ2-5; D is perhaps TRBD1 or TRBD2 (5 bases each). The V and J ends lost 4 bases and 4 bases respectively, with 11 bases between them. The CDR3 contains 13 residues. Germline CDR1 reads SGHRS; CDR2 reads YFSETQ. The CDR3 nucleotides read TGCGCCAGCAGCCCCGACAGCGGAGAGACCCAGTACTTC. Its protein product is CASSPDSGETQYF. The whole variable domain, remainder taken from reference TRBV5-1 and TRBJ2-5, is KAGVTQTPRYLIKTRGQQVTLSCSPISGHRSVSWYQQTPGQGLQFLFEYFSETQRNKGNFPGRFSGRQFSNSRSEMNVSTLELGDSALYLCASSPDSGETQYFGPGTRLLVL.

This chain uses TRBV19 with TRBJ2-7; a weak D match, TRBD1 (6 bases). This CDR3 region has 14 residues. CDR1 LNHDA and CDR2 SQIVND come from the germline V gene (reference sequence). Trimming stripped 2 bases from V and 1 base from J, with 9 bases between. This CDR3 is CASSIRDMSYEQYF. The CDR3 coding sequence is TGTGCCAGTAGTATAAGGGACATGTCCTACGAGCAGTACTTC.

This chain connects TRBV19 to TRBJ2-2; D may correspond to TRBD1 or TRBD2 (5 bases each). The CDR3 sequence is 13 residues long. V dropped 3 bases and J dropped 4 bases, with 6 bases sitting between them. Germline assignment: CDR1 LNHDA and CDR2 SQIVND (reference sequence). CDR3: CASSIGGTGELFF. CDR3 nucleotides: TGTGCCAGTAGTATTGGGGGCACCGGGGAGCTGTTTTTT.

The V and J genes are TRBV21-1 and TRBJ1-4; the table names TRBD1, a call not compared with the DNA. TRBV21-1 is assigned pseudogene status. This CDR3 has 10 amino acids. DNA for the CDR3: TGTGCCAGCAGCAAAAGGACAGGGTTTTTT. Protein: CASSKRTGFF.

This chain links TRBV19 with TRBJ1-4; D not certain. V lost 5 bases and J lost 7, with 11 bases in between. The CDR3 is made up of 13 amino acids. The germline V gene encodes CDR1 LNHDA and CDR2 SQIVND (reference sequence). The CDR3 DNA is TGTGCCAGTAGTCGAAGGGCCAGTGAAAAACTGTTTTTT. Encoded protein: CASSRRASEKLFF.

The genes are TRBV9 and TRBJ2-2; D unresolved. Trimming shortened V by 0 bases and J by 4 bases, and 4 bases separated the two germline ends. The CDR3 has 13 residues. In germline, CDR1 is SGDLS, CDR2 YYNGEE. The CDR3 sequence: CASSVEATGELFF. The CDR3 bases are TGTGCCAGCAGCGTAGAAGCCACCGGGGAGCTGTTTTTT.

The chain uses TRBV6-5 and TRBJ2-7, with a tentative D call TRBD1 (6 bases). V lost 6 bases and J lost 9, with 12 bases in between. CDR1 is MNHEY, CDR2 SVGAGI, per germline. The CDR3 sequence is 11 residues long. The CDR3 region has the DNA TGTGCCAGCAGGGACAGTTTACGGCAGTACTTC. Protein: CASRDSLRQYF.

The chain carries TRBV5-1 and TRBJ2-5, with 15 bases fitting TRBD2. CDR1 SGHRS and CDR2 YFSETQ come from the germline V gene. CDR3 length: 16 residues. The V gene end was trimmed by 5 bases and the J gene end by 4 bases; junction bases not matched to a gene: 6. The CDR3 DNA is TGCGCCAGCAGTGTGGGACTAGCGGGAGGCGGAGAGACCCAGTACTTC. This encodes CASSVGLAGGGETQYF.

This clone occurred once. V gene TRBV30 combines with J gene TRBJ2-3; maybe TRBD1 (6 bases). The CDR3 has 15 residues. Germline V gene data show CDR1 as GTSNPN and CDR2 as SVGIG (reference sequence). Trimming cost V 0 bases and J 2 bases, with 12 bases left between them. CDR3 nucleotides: TGTGCCTGGAGTGTTGGGCAGGGGAACACAGATACGCAGTATTTT. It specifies CAWSVGQGNTDTQYF.

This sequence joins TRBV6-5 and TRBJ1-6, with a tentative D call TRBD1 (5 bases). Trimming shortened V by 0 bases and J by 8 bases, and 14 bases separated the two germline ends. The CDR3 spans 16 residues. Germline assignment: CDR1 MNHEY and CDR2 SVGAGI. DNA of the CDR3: TGTGCCAGCAGTTACTCTGGGGGTGGGGAACATTCACCCCTCCACTTT. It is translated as CASSYSGGGEHSPLHF.

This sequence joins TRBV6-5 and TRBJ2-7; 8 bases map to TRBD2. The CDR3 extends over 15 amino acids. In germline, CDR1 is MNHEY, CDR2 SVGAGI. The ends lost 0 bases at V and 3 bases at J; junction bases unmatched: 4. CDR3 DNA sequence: TGTGCCAGCAGTTACTCCTACGGGGGGGACTACGAGCAGTACTTC. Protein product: CASSYSYGGDYEQYF.

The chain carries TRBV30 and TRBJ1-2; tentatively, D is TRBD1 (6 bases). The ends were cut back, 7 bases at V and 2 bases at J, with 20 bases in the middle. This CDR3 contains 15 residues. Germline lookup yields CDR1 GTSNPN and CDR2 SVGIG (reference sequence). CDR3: CASPATATGNYGYTF. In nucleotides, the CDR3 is TGTGCCTCCCCGGCGACCGCGACAGGCAACTATGGCTACACCTTC.

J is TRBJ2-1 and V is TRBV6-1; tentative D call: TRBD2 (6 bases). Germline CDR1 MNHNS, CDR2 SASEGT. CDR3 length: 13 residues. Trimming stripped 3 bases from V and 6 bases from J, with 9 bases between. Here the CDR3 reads CASSETRGNEQFF. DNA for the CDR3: TGTGCCAGCAGTGAGACTAGAGGCAATGAGCAGTTCTTC.

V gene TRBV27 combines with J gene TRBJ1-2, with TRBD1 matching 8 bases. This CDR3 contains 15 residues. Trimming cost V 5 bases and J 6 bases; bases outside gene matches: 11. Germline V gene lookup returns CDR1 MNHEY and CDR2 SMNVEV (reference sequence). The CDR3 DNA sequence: TGTGCCAGCAGTCCCAATACAGGGGGGAACCATGGCTACACCTTC. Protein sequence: CASSPNTGGNHGYTF.

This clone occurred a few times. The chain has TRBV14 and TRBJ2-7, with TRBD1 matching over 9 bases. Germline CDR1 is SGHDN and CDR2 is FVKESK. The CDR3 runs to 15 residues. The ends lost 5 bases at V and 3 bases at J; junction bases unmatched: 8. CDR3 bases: TGTGCCAGCAGCAAGAGCCCGGGACAGGGCTACGAGCAGTACTTC. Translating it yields CASSKSPGQGYEQYF.

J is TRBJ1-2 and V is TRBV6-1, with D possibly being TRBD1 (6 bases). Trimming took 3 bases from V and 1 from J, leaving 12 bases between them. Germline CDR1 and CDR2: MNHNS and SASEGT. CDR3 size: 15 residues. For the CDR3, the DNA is TGTGCCAGCAGTGAGGGCCAGGGGATTAACTATGGCTACACCTTC. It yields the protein CASSEGQGINYGYTF.